This T cell receptor beta chain was captured in a study of shared clonotypes between healthy human individuals. The V gene end was trimmed by 5 bases and the J gene end by 1 base; junction bases not matched to a gene: 4. The germline V gene has CDR1 PRHDT and CDR2 FYEKMQ (reference sequence). The CDR3 contains 15 residues. It was CD45RO-negative cells, positively selected for CCR7, that made up naive CD8 cells, with terminally differentiated effector memory CD45RA+ cells excluded. Assay: immunoSEQ multiplex PCR; the TCRdb copy retains only in-frame clones and omits some. The data hold some 2.1 million clones, with roughly 95% observed a single time.

The material sequenced was naive CD8+ T cells from PBMCs. The J gene is TRBJ2-7, the V gene TRBV13; 11 nucleotides match TRBD2. The sequence was collected from a man between 18 and 29 years old in good health. Some clones in this sample may be carry-over from other donors' samples. The CDR3 region has the DNA TGTGCCAGCAGCATGACTAGCGGGATATCCTACGAGCAGTACTTC. It codes for CASSMTSGISYEQYF. The entire variable domain, with the rest obtained from reference TRBV13 and TRBJ2-7, is as follows: AAGVIQSPRHLIKEKRETATLKCYPIPRHDTVYWYQQGPGQDPQFLISFYEKMQSDKGSIPDRFSAQQFSDYHSELNMSSLELGDSALYFCASSMTSGISYEQYFGPGTRLTVT.